Following are 5 T cell receptor beta chains from one sample sequenced in a study of blood T cells in healthy people across ages. The authors ran a second PCR of about 6 to 11 cycles using a sample-barcoded 5' primer and a J-beta primer mix. TCRdb re-called the 5' RACE reads through MiXCR, storing one row per CDR3 protein. The sample consists of 710,000 or so distinct CDR3 sequences, about a fifth of them appearing once. Input material: blood. Receptors originate from an older man in good health.

This clonotype was seen a few times. The chain is built from TRBV25-1 and TRBJ2-3; 13 bases agree with TRBD2. The V segment lost 5 bases and the J segment 0 bases; nucleotides outside the gene matches: 5. The germline gives CDR1 MGHDK, CDR2 SYGVNS. There are 17 residues in the CDR3. The CDR3 coding sequence is TGTGCCAGCAGTCAGCCGGGACTAGCGGGGAGCACAGATACGCAGTATTTT. Residues: CASSQPGLAGSTDTQYF.

This clonotype was counted only a few times. V and J are TRBV7-8 and TRBJ1-1; no reliable D call. CDR1 is SGHVS and CDR2 is FQNEAQ in the germline V gene. The ends were cut back, 2 bases at V and 3 bases at J, with 10 bases in the middle. The CDR3 has 14 amino acids. CDR3 region: CASSLLGKDTEAFF. The CDR3 DNA follows: TGTGCCAGCAGCTTACTAGGGAAGGACACTGAAGCTTTCTTT.

Of note for this clonotype: At one end, the junction sequence differs from germline, possibly due to a read error. The rearrangement joins TRBV5-1 to TRBJ2-7; D ambiguous. Per the germline V gene, CDR1 is SGHRS and CDR2 is YFSETQ. The CDR3 extends over 12 amino acids. The CDR3 is CASSLDSYERYF. The CDR3 DNA reads as TGCGCCAGCAGCTTGGACTCCTACGAGCGGTACTTC.

This clonotype has just a few counts. This rearrangement joins TRBV6-1 to TRBJ1-2, with D unclear. Trimming removed 0 bases from V and 4 bases from J, with 21 bases in between. CDR3 length equals 18 residues. Germline CDR1 reads MNHNS; CDR2 reads SASEGT. The CDR3 sequence is CASSEASTTTLYLYGYTF. The CDR3 DNA sequence: TGTGCCAGCAGTGAAGCGAGCACAACCACCCTCTACCTCTATGGCTACACCTTC.

The CDR3 loop reads CASSVGVGAGAVEAYNEQFF. The CDR3 DNA sequence: TGTGCCAGCAGCGTAGGGGTGGGAGCGGGGGCTGTAGAAGCCTACAATGAGCAGTTCTTC. This sequence joins TRBV9 and TRBJ2-1; 8 bases line up with TRBD2. Germline V gene sequence: CDR1 SGDLS, CDR2 YYNGEE. The CDR3 extends over 20 amino acids. The ends lost 0 bases at V and 2 bases at J; junction bases unmatched: 16.